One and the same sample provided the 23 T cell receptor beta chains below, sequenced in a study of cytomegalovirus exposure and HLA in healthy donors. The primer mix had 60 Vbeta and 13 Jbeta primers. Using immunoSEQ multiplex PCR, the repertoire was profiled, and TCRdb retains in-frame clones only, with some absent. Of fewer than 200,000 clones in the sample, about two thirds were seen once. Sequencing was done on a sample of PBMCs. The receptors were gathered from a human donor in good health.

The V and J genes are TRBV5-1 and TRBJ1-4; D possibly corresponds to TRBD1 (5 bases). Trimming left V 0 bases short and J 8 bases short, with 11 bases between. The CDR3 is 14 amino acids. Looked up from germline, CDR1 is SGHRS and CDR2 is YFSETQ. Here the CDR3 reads CASSLGPGEEKLFF. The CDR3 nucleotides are TGCGCCAGCAGCTTGGGGCCGGGGGAGGAAAAACTGTTTTTT.

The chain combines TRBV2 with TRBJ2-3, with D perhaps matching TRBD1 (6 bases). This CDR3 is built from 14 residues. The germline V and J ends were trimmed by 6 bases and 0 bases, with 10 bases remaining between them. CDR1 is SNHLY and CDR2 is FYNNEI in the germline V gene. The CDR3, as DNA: TGTGCCAGCAGGGGGGCGGGTAGCACAGATACGCAGTATTTT. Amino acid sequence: CASRGAGSTDTQYF.

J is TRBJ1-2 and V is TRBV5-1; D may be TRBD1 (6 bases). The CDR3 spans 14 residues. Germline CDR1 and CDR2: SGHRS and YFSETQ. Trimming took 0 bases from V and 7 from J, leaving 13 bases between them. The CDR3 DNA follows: TGCGCCAGCAGCTTGGGCGCAGGGGCCGGTGGCTACACCTTC. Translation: CASSLGAGAGGYTF.

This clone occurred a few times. CDR3 residues: CASSLASGGASSLYEQYF. The CDR3, as DNA: TGTGCCAGCAGCTTAGCTAGCGGGGGGGCCTCTTCGCTGTACGAGCAGTACTTC. The V gene is TRBV7-2, the J gene TRBJ2-5, with 11 bases aligning to TRBD2. Matching the DNA end better, TRBJ2-7 makes the J call doubtful. Per the germline V gene, CDR1 is SGHTA and CDR2 is FQGNSA. The CDR3 is made up of 18 amino acids.

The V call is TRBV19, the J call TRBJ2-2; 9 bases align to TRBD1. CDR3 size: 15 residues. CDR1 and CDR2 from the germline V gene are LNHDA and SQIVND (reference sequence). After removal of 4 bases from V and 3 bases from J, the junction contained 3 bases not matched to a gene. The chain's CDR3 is CASSTRQGDTGELFF. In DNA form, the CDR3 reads TGTGCCAGTAGTACCCGACAGGGGGACACCGGGGAGCTGTTTTTT.

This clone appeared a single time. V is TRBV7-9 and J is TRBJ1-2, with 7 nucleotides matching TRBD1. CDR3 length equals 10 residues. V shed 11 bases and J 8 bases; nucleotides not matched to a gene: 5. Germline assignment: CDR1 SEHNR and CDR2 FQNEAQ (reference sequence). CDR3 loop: CAGDRLGYTF. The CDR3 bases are TGTGCCGGGGACAGACTCGGCTACACCTTC.

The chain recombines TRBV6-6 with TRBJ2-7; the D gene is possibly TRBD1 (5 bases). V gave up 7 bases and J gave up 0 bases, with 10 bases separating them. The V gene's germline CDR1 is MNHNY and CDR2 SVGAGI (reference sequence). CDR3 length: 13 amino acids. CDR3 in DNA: TGTGCCAGCAAGTCAGGACACTCCTACGAGCAGTACTTC. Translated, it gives CASKSGHSYEQYF.

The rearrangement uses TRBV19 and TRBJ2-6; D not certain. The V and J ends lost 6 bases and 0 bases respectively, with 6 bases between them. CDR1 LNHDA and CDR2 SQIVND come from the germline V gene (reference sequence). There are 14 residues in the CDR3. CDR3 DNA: TGTGCCAGTAGCCGTAGCTCTGGGGCCAACGTCCTGACTTTC. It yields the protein CASSRSSGANVLTF.

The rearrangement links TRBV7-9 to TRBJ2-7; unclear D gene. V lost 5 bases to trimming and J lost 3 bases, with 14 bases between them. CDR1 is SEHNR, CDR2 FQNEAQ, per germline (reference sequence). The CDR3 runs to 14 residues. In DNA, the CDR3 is TGTGCCAGCAGCGTGACACTTACCGTCTACGAGCAGTACTTC. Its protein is CASSVTLTVYEQYF.

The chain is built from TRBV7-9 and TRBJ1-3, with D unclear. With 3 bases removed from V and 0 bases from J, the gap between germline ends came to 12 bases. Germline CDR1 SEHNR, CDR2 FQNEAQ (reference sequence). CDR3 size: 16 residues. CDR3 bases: TGTGCCAGCAGCTTGGGGTTCGGGGTCTCTGGAAACACCATATATTTT. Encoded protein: CASSLGFGVSGNTIYF.

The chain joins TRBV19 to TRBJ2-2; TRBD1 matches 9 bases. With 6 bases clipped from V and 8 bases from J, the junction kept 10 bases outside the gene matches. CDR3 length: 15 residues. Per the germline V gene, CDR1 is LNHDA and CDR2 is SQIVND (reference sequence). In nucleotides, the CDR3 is TGTGCCAGTAGCACCGGGACAGGGATTTTAGGGGAGCTGTTTTTT. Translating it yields CASSTGTGILGELFF.

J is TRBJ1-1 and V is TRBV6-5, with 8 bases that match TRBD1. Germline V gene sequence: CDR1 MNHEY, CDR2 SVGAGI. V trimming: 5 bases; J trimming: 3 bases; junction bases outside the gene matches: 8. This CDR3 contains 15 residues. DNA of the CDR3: TGTGCCAGCAGTATCAGGGGGCCGGGGTACACTGAAGCTTTCTTT. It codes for CASSIRGPGYTEAFF.

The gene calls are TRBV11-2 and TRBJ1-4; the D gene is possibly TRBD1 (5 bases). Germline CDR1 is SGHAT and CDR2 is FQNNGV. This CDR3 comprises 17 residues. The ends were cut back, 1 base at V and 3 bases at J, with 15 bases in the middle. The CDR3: CASSLGVGVRSNEKLFF. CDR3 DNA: TGTGCCAGCAGCTTAGGTGTAGGGGTCCGTTCTAATGAAAAACTGTTTTTT. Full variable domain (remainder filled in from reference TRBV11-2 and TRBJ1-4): EAGVAQSPRYKIIEKRQSVAFWCNPISGHATLYWYQQILGQGPKLLIQFQNNGVVDDSQLPKDRFSAERLKGVDSTLKIQPAKLEDSAVYLCASSLGVGVRSNEKLFFGSGTQLSVL.

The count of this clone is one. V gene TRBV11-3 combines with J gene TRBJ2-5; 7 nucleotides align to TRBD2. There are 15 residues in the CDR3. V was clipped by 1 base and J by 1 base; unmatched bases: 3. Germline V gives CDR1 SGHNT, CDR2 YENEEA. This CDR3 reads CASSLGAGTQETQYF. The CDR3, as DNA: TGTGCCAGCAGCTTAGGAGCGGGGACCCAAGAGACCCAGTACTTC.

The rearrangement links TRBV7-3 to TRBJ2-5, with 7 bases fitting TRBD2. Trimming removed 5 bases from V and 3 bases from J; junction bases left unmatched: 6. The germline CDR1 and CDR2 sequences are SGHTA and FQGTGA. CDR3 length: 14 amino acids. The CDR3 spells CASSPSGGKETQYF. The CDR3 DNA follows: TGTGCCAGCAGCCCCTCGGGGGGAAAAGAGACCCAGTACTTC.

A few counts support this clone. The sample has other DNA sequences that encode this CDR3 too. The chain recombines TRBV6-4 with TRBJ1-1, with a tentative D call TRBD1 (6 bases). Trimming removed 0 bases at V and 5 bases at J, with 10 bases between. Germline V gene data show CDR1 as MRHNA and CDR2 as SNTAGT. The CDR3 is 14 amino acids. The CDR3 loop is CASSDSSRGTEAFF. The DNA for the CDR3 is TGTGCCAGCAGTGACTCCTCCAGGGGTACTGAAGCTTTCTTT.

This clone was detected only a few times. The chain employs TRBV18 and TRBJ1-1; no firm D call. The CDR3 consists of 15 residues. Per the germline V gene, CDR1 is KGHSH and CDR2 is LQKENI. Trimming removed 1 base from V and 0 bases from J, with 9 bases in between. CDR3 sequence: CASSPLDYMNTEAFF. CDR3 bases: TGTGCCAGCTCACCACTAGATTATATGAACACTGAAGCTTTCTTT. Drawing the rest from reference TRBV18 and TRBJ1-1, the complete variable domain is NAGVMQNPRHLVRRRGQEARLRCSPMKGHSHVYWYRQLPEEGLKFMVYLQKENIIDESGMPKERFSAEFPKEGPSILRIQQVVRGDSAAYFCASSPLDYMNTEAFFGQGTRLTVV.

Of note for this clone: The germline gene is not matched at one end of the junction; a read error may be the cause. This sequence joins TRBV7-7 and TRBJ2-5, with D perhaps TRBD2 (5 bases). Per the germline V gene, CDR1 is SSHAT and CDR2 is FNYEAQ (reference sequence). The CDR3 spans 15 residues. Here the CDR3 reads CASSALGVHAETQYF. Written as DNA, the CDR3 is TGTGCTAGCAGCGCCCTGGGAGTCCATGCCGAGACCCAGTACTTC.

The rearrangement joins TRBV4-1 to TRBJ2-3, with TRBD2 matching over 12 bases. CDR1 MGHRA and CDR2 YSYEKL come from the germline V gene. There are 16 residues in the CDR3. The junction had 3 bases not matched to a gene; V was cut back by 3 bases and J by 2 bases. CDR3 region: CASSHLAGGYTDTQYF. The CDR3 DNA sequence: TGCGCCAGCAGCCACCTAGCGGGGGGGTACACAGATACGCAGTATTTT.

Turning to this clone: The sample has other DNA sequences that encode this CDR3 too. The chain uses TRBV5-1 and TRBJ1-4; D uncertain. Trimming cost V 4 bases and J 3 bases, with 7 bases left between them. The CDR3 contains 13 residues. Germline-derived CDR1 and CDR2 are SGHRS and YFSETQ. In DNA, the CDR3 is TGCGCCAGCAGCACTGAGGCTAATGAAAAACTGTTTTTT. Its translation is CASSTEANEKLFF.

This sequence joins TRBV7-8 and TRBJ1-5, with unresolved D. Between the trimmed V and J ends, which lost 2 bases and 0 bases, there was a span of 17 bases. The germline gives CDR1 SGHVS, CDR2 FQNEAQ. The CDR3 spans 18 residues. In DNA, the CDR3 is TGTGCCAGCAGCTTATGGGCCTGGAGGGTTTATAGCAATCAGCCCCAGCATTTT. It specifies CASSLWAWRVYSNQPQHF.

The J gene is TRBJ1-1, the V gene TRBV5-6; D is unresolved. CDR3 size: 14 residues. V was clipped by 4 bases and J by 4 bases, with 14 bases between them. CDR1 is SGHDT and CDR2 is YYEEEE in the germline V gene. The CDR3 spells CASSRGVGVTEAFF. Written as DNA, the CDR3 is TGTGCCAGCAGCCGGGGAGTTGGGGTCACTGAAGCTTTCTTT.

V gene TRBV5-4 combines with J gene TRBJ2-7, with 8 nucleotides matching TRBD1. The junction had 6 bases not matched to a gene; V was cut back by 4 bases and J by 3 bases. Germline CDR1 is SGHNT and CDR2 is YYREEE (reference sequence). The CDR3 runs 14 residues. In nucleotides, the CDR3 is TGTGCCAGCAGCCGGACAGGGTGGGGCTACGAGCAGTACTTC. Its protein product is CASSRTGWGYEQYF.